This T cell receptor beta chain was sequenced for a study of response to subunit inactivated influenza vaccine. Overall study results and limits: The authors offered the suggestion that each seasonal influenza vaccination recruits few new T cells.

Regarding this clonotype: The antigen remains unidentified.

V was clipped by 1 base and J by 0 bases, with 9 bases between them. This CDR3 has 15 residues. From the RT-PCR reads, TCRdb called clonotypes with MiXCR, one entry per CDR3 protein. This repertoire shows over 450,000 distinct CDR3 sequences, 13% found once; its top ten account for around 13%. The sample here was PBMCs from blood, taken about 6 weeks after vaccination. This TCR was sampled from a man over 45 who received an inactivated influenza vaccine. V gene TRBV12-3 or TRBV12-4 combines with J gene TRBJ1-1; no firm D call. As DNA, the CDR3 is TGTGCCAGCAGTTTAGACAGATCGATGAACACTGAAGCTTTCTTT. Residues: CASSLDRSMNTEAFF.